The clone carrying this T cell receptor (beta chain) came up a few times. Its specificity is not known. The CDR3 is 12 residues long. Germline V CDR1 and CDR2: MNHNS, SASEGT. V lost 3 bases and J lost 6, with 8 bases in between. Samples with a second dose at about 4 or about 12 weeks were pooled together. The data stem from a study of T cell responses to AZD1222 COVID-19 vaccine. Findings of the study overall: Most donors were white British, females outnumbered males, and clonal diversity was possibly underestimated. The reported proportion of spike-specific TCRs targeting unmutated variant regions was nearly half.

Sequencing was performed with immunoSEQ multiplex PCR; in TCRdb, only in-frame clones are kept and a portion is missing. The sample comprises 100,000 to 120,000 clones, roughly 87% of which are singletons, and about 40% rests with the top ten. J is TRBJ1-2 and V is TRBV6-1, with D maybe TRBD1 (6 bases). The source of this sequence is an adult who received the AZD1222 COVID-19 vaccine. The sample was peripheral blood, taken 28 days after the second AZD1222 dose. The chain's CDR3 is CASSDRGDGYTF. The CDR3 nucleotides read TGTGCCAGCAGTGACAGGGGTGATGGCTACACCTTC.